These 18 T cell receptor beta chains came from one sample sequenced in a study of PD-1 blockade in classical Hodgkin lymphoma. Relapse after autologous stem cell transplantation occurred in every patient, and brentuximab vedotin exposure varied. Method: immunoSEQ multiplex PCR; TCRdb's copy keeps in-frame clones and lacks some. The data show about 86,000 clones, about 88% seen once. Source: peripheral blood mononuclear cells (PBMCs), taken before the second cycle of nivolumab. The source is a human donor with classical Hodgkin lymphoma.

This chain links TRBV19 with TRBJ1-5; D ambiguous. Trimming pared 7 bases from V and 2 bases from J, leaving 9 bases between. CDR3 length equals 13 residues. Per germline, CDR1 LNHDA and CDR2 SQIVND (reference sequence). CDR3 region: CASKGAGNQPQHF. In DNA, the CDR3 is TGTGCCAGTAAGGGCGCGGGCAATCAGCCCCAGCATTTT.

This clone appeared once. V usage is TRBV6-1 and J usage is TRBJ2-2, with 14 bases lining up with TRBD2. The trim removed 4 bases at V and 3 bases at J, leaving 10 bases unmatched. The CDR3 covers 19 residues. Germline CDR1 reads MNHNS; CDR2 reads SASEGT. CDR3 nucleotide sequence: TGTGCCAGCAGTGGGGTCCCGGGACTAGCGGGAGTGGACACCGGGGAGCTGTTTTTT. This encodes CASSGVPGLAGVDTGELFF.

The gene calls are TRBV7-9 and TRBJ2-7; D possibly corresponds to TRBD1 (6 bases). This CDR3 contains 14 residues. The V gene lost 5 bases and the J gene lost 7 bases, with 18 bases spanning the gap. Germline CDR1 is SEHNR and CDR2 is FQNEAQ (reference sequence). DNA of the CDR3: TGTGCCAGCAGCGAATGGGACATCCCTTGGGAGCAGTACTTC. This gives the protein CASSEWDIPWEQYF.

The chain has TRBV9 and TRBJ1-2; 7 positions agree with TRBD1. V was pared by 4 bases and J by 7 bases, with 10 bases of the junction left unmatched. The germline V gene encodes CDR1 SGDLS and CDR2 YYNGEE. The CDR3 consists of 14 residues. CDR3 DNA: TGTGCCAGCAGCTACCTAGCCTCAGGGGGTGGCTACACCTTC. This translates into CASSYLASGGGYTF.

The rearrangement uses TRBV29-1 and TRBJ2-5; D uncertain. The germline V gene has CDR1 SQVTM and CDR2 ANQGSEA. The V gene lost 5 bases and the J gene lost 3 bases, with 19 bases spanning the gap. The CDR3 contains 15 residues. CDR3 amino acids: CSVIVDERPKETQYF. The CDR3 DNA sequence: TGCAGCGTTATTGTGGACGAAAGACCAAAAGAGACCCAGTACTTC.

The CDR3 reads CSGGRGNGYTF. CDR3 DNA: TGCAGTGGGGGACGGGGAAATGGCTACACCTTC. J is TRBJ1-2 and V is TRBV20-1, with D perhaps TRBD1 (5 bases). V gave up 7 bases and J gave up 6 bases, with 12 bases separating them. The CDR3 sequence is 11 residues long. Germline-derived CDR1 and CDR2 are DFQATT and SNEGSKA (reference sequence).

J is TRBJ2-7 and V is TRBV10-3; perhaps TRBD2 as D (6 bases). The V gene lost 10 bases and the J gene lost 5 bases, with 24 bases spanning the gap. Germline V CDR1 and CDR2: ENHRY, SYGVKD. The CDR3 extends over 15 amino acids. The CDR3 bases are TGTGCCACCCTCGAGCGGGTCCTCCCCTCGGACGAGCAGTACTTC. Translating gives CATLERVLPSDEQYF.

V gene TRBV7-9 combines with J gene TRBJ2-7; possibly TRBD1 or TRBD2 for D (6 bases each). Trimming shortened V by 5 bases and J by 4 bases, and 15 bases separated the two germline ends. The CDR3 has 14 residues. From germline, CDR1 is SEHNR and CDR2 FQNEAQ (reference sequence). CDR3 coding DNA: TGTGCCAGCAGCGTGAGGGGGGACCCGTACGAGCAGTACTTC. Translation gives CASSVRGDPYEQYF.

The chain uses TRBV19 and TRBJ1-5; D is possibly TRBD1 (6 bases). The CDR3 contains 12 residues. V gave up 3 bases and J gave up 9 bases, with 9 bases separating them. Germline V CDR1 and CDR2: LNHDA, SQIVND (reference sequence). CDR3 bases: TGTGCCAGTAGTATCACCAGGGGGCCCCAGCATTTT. It translates to CASSITRGPQHF.

This chain connects TRBV27 to TRBJ2-2; 14 positions match TRBD2. CDR3 length: 16 residues. The V gene's germline CDR1 is MNHEY and CDR2 SMNVEV (reference sequence). V was clipped by 7 bases and J by 6 bases; unmatched bases: 7. This CDR3 is CASNAGTSGRPGELFF. CDR3 bases: TGTGCCAGCAACGCAGGGACTAGCGGGAGACCCGGGGAGCTGTTTTTT.

The CDR3 sequence is CASSVAADHAPKATEAFF. The CDR3 nucleotides are TGTGCCAGCAGCGTAGCCGCAGACCACGCTCCTAAGGCGACTGAAGCTTTCTTT. V is TRBV9 and J is TRBJ1-1, with D unclear. V lost 0 bases and J lost 5, with 23 bases in between. Germline V CDR1 and CDR2: SGDLS, YYNGEE. The CDR3 spans 18 residues.

V gene TRBV5-1 combines with J gene TRBJ2-1; 9 bases align to TRBD2. This CDR3 region has 20 residues. The V gene end was trimmed by 0 bases and the J gene end by 3 bases; junction bases not matched to a gene: 16. Germline V lookup: CDR1 SGHRS, CDR2 YFSETQ. CDR3 region: CASSLVGLGAGGVNYNEQFF. For the CDR3, the DNA is TGCGCCAGCAGCTTGGTGGGGTTAGGTGCGGGAGGGGTAAACTACAATGAGCAGTTCTTC.

This clone was seen more than once but under ten times. V is TRBV2 and J is TRBJ1-6; the D is unclear. The CDR3 runs 11 residues. V gave up 5 bases and J gave up 13 bases, with 9 bases separating them. Germline lookup yields CDR1 SNHLY and CDR2 FYNNEI. The CDR3, as DNA: TGTGCCAGCAGTAGGGTCTTCCCCCTCCACTTT. It translates to CASSRVFPLHF.

The CDR3 nucleotides are TGCGCCAGCAAGGGTAATGAGGAAAAACTGTTTTTT. This translates into CASKGNEEKLFF. V gene TRBV5-1 combines with J gene TRBJ1-4; D unclear. V lost 6 bases and J 8 bases, leaving 11 bases between the germline ends. Germline lookup yields CDR1 SGHRS and CDR2 YFSETQ. The CDR3 runs 12 residues.

The chain couples TRBV9 to TRBJ1-4, with D uncertain. V was pared by 2 bases and J by 3 bases, with 11 bases between. There are 15 residues in the CDR3. Germline CDR1 and CDR2: SGDLS and YYNGEE. The CDR3 region is CASSVGPSANEKLFF. CDR3 coding DNA: TGTGCCAGCAGCGTCGGCCCTTCCGCTAATGAAAAACTGTTTTTT. Looking up the rest from reference TRBV9 and TRBJ1-4 gives the full variable domain: DSGVTQTPKHLITATGQRVTLRCSPRSGDLSVYWYQQSLDQGLQFLIQYYNGEERAKGNILERFSAQQFPDLHSELNLSSLELGDSALYFCASSVGPSANEKLFFGSGTQLSVL.

Here the CDR3 DNA reads TGTGCCAGCACCAGTAGCGGGGGGGCCTGGGGCAATGAGCAGTTCTTC. Amino acids: CASTSSGGAWGNEQFF. The chain combines TRBV27 with TRBJ2-1; 11 nucleotides agree with TRBD2. CDR1 is MNHEY, CDR2 SMNVEV, per germline (reference sequence). The CDR3 has 16 residues. J was trimmed by 6 bases and V by 7 bases; bases with no gene match: 11.

The chain recombines TRBV5-4 with TRBJ1-2; D is ambiguous. The V and J ends lost 4 bases and 3 bases respectively, with 7 bases between them. CDR1 and CDR2 (germline): SGHNT, YYREEE (reference sequence). This CDR3 is built from 12 residues. This CDR3 reads CASSEQDYGYTF. CDR3 nucleotide sequence: TGTGCCAGCAGCGAGCAGGACTATGGCTACACCTTC.

This clone was recorded once. The chain joins TRBV18 to TRBJ2-1; D gene uncertain. Germline V gene lookup returns CDR1 KGHSH and CDR2 LQKENI. Trimming shortened V by 3 bases and J by 4 bases, and 13 bases separated the two germline ends. The CDR3 runs 15 residues. CDR3: CASSPIAGSYNEQFF. CDR3 in DNA: TGTGCCAGCTCACCTATCGCAGGCTCGTACAATGAGCAGTTCTTC. The full variable domain, with the rest looked up from reference TRBV18 and TRBJ2-1, is NAGVMQNPRHLVRRRGQEARLRCSPMKGHSHVYWYRQLPEEGLKFMVYLQKENIIDESGMPKERFSAEFPKEGPSILRIQQVVRGDSAAYFCASSPIAGSYNEQFFGPGTRLTVL.